The present entry profiles one T cell receptor beta chain with its context. The data belong to a study of blood T cell repertoires in COVID-19. Across the whole study: T cells, B-cell-depleted T cells, or PBMCs supplied cDNA or gDNA.

TCRdb keeps only in-frame clones here, not all; method: immunoSEQ multiplex PCR. Among tens of thousands of clones listed, about 85% were seen once. This receptor was identified in a man older than 75 with acute or convalescent COVID-19. The sample was peripheral blood.

CDR3 residues: CASSPQAFRWNYGYTF. The CDR3 coding sequence is TGTGCCAGCAGCCCCCAGGCATTTCGGTGGAACTATGGCTACACCTTC. The rearrangement uses TRBV9 and TRBJ1-2; unclear D gene. The V and J ends lost 4 bases and 2 bases respectively, with 18 bases between them. Germline lookup yields CDR1 SGDLS and CDR2 YYNGEE. This CDR3 has 16 residues.